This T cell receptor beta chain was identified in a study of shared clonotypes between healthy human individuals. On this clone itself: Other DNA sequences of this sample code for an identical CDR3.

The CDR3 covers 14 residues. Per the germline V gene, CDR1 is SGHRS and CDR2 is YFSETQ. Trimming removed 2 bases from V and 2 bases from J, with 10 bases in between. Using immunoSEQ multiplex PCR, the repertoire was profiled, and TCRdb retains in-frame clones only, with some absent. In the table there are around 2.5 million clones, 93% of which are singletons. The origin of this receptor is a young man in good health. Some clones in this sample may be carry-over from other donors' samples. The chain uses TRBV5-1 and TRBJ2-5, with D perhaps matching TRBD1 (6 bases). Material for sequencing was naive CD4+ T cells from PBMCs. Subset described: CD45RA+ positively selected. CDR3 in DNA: TGCGCCAGCAGCTTACAGGGATTTCAAGAGACCCAGTACTTC. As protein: CASSLQGFQETQYF.